The rows below give T cell receptor beta chains drawn from one sample of a study of OX40 agonist ivuxolimab in advanced cancers. Profiling relied on immunoSEQ multiplex PCR, and the TCRdb table lists in-frame clones only, not all of them. This table holds over 75,000 clones, around nine tenths found once. Sequencing used CD4+ or CD8+ T cells sorted from blood, obtained in a trial of the OX40 agonist ivuxolimab. These receptors originate from an adult with an advanced solid tumor such as melanoma, head and neck, liver or kidney cancer. CDR3s include the opening cysteine and the closing phenylalanine or tryptophan. A D gene is named only where the DNA matches it firmly. Size tells how often a clone was seen (once, few, many) or the class of an expanded clone, and some rows leave it out.

J	V	size	D	DNA	CDR3
TRBJ1-5	TRBV6-6	NA	TRBD1	TGTGCCAGCAGTTACTCGGGACAGGGCTATCAGCCCCAGCATTTT	CASSYSGQGYQPQHF
TRBJ2-5	TRBV19	NA	TRBD1	TGTGCCAGCCGCGCGGGACAGGGACGAGAGACCCAGTACTTC	CASRAGQGRETQYF
TRBJ1-1	TRBV27	NA	TRBD1	TGTGCCAGCAGTTTAGAAGGGGGCATAGGCACTGAAGCTTTCTTT	CASSLEGGIGTEAFF
TRBJ2-1	TRBV5-1	NA	NA	TGCGCCAGCAGCTTGGCCAGGGGACTCTCCATTGGTGAGCAGTTCTTC	CASSLARGLSIGEQFF
TRBJ1-2	TRBV15	once	TRBD1	TGTGCCACCAGCCCCGGGACAGGGCCCTATGGCTACACCTTC	CATSPGTGPYGYTF
TRBJ1-2	TRBV4-2	NA	TRBD1	TGTGCCAGCAGCCAAGATATGGTCACGGCGACAGGGGCTAGTCGCTACACCTTC	CASSQDMVTATGASRYTF
TRBJ2-3	TRBV19	NA	TRBD2	TGTGCCAGTAGCGGAGACCTAGCGGGGCACACAGATACGCAGTATTTT	CASSGDLAGHTDTQYF
TRBJ2-7	TRBV28	NA	NA	TGTGCCAGCAGCTTTGACCGGGACTGGGTCGGCGAGCAGTACTTC	CASSFDRDWVGEQYF
TRBJ1-1	TRBV27	NA	NA	TGTGCCCCTGGGGGGGGGAACACTGAAGCTTTCTTT	CAPGGGNTEAFF
TRBJ2-3	TRBV5-1	NA	TRBD2	TGCGCCAGCAGCTTTGCAGCGGGGGGGCGCGATACGCAGTATTTT	CASSFAAGGRDTQYF
TRBJ2-7	TRBV7-9	NA	TRBD1	TGTGCCAGCAGGGGACAGGGGACCGGCGAGCAGTACTTC	CASRGQGTGEQYF
TRBJ2-4	TRBV27	few	TRBD2	TGTGCCAGCAGCGATACCTATTTAGCGGGGGGGCTCCCGAACATTCAGTACTTC	CASSDTYLAGGLPNIQYF
TRBJ1-2	TRBV5-1	once	NA	TGCGCCAGCAGCTTGGCAGACATAGCTAACTATGGCTACACCTTC	CASSLADIANYGYTF
TRBJ2-7	TRBV10-3	NA	NA	TGTGCCATCAGTGAGTCATGGGGGACGAGCCGAGTGCAGTACTTC	CAISESWGTSRVQYF
TRBJ2-6	TRBV5-1	NA	NA	TGCGCCAGCGCCGGGGTCTCTGGGGCCAACGTCCTGACTTTC	CASAGVSGANVLTF
TRBJ1-1	TRBV10-3	NA	NA	TGTGCCATCAGGGGTCCTTCAGGGACTGAAGCTTTCTTT	CAIRGPSGTEAFF
TRBJ2-5	TRBV14	NA	TRBD2	TGTGCCAGCAGCCGGAGCGGGGGGGCCATAGGAGAGACCCAGTACTTC	CASSRSGGAIGETQYF
TRBJ2-7	TRBV6-1	once	TRBD1	TGTGCCAGCAGTCGGGACAGACGCTACGAGCAGTACTTC	CASSRDRRYEQYF
TRBJ2-5	TRBV5-1	once	TRBD1	TGCGCCAGCAGCTCGGGACAGGGGGTAAACCCTCAAGAGACCCAGTACTTC	CASSSGQGVNPQETQYF
TRBJ2-7	TRBV4-1	NA	NA	TGCGCCAGCAGCCAAGTATTCCTACCACGCTACGAGCAGTACTTC	CASSQVFLPRYEQYF
TRBJ1-6	TRBV11-3	NA	NA	TGTGCCAGCAGCCGTCGACAGGAAAATTCACCCCTCCACTTT	CASSRRQENSPLHF
TRBJ1-2	TRBV28	once	NA	TGTGCCAGCAGTCGACAGGCCAGTGGCTACACCTTC	CASSRQASGYTF
TRBJ2-3	TRBV4-3	NA	TRBD2	TGCGCCAGCAGCCAAGCTAGCTCGGGGGGGACGCAGTATTTT	CASSQASSGGTQYF
TRBJ2-5	TRBV25-1	NA	TRBD2	TGTGCCAGCAGTGAACCCTCCGGACTAGCATCGCAAGAGACCCAGTACTTC	CASSEPSGLASQETQYF
TRBJ2-1	TRBV9	NA	NA	TGTGCCAGCAGCGCCGGGACAAGATCGAACAATGAGCAGTTCTTC	CASSAGTRSNNEQFF
TRBJ1-4	TRBV5-4	NA	NA	TGTGCCAGCAGCTTTGGGATAACTAATGAAAAACTGTTTTTT	CASSFGITNEKLFF
TRBJ2-2	TRBV19	NA	NA	TGTGCCAGTAGTATGAGTACAGTAACCGGGGAGCTGTTTTTT	CASSMSTVTGELFF
TRBJ1-1	TRBV6-1	few	NA	TGTGCCAGCAAACAGGGCAAAGCTTTCTTT	CASKQGKAFF
TRBJ1-2	TRBV28	NA	NA	TGTGCCAGCAGCGCTTCCTCAGGGGCGGCGGATGGCTACACCTTC	CASSASSGAADGYTF
TRBJ2-7	TRBV28	NA	NA	TGTGCCAGCAGTCCCACAGGGAACTTCGCCGAGCAGTACTTC	CASSPTGNFAEQYF
TRBJ1-5	TRBV19	NA	NA	TGTGCCACCGACGGCAGCCCTAATCAGCCCCAGCATTTT	CATDGSPNQPQHF
TRBJ2-5	TRBV19	NA	TRBD2	TGTGCCACTTCTAGGGTAGCGGGAGGGCCAGAGACCCAGTACTTC	CATSRVAGGPETQYF
TRBJ2-1	TRBV28	NA	NA	TGTGCCAGCCTAGACGGTGGAAGGAGGGAGGTCTACAATGAGCAGTTCTTC	CASLDGGRREVYNEQFF
TRBJ2-3	TRBV29-1	NA	NA	TGCAGCGTAAGGGGGGAGGCGGGCAGCACAGATACGCAGTATTTT	CSVRGEAGSTDTQYF
TRBJ2-5	TRBV10-3	NA	NA	TGTGCCATCAGTGTGCGGGACAGCCAAGAGACCCAGTACTTC	CAISVRDSQETQYF
TRBJ2-3	TRBV5-1	NA	NA	TGCGCCAGCAGTCCGAGGGCTGGCACAGATACGCAGTATTTT	CASSPRAGTDTQYF
TRBJ1-4	TRBV6-6	NA	NA	TGTGCCAGCCGATTACCCAGCGGGGAAAAACTGTTTTTT	CASRLPSGEKLFF
TRBJ2-3	TRBV29-1	NA	NA	TGCAGCGTTGAAGGGCTGGACACAGATACGCAGTATTTT	CSVEGLDTDTQYF
TRBJ2-3	TRBV7-9	NA	NA	TGTGCCAGCAGCTCCTTAGTTGGAGATACGCAGTATTTT	CASSSLVGDTQYF
TRBJ1-6	TRBV4-2	NA	NA	TGTGCCAGCAGCCAAGAAACTCACTCTAGGTCACCCCTCCACTTT	CASSQETHSRSPLHF
TRBJ2-3	TRBV28	NA	NA	TGTGCCAGCAGTTTACTTGGCGCCCGGGGTACGCAGTATTTT	CASSLLGARGTQYF
TRBJ1-5	TRBV7-2	once	NA	TGTGCCAGCAGCCATAACCATGCCGAGGGGCCCCAGCATTTT	CASSHNHAEGPQHF
TRBJ1-2	TRBV5-4	NA	NA	TGTGCCAGCAGCTTGAGCAGCCGCTATGGCTACACCTTC	CASSLSSRYGYTF
TRBJ2-1	TRBV11-2	NA	TRBD2	TGTGCCAGCAGCTTAGGAGCGGGGGGGTACAATGAGCAGTTCTTC	CASSLGAGGYNEQFF
TRBJ2-7	TRBV19	NA	NA	TGTGCCAGTAGTTCCCATCCCGGACAAGGGGAACAGTACTTC	CASSSHPGQGEQYF
TRBJ1-2	TRBV28	NA	TRBD1	TGTGCCACCGAGACGGACAGGACGCGCCTCTATGGCTACACCTTC	CATETDRTRLYGYTF
TRBJ2-5	TRBV28	NA	NA	TGTGCCAGCGGGCGAAGCGGGACCCAGTACTTC	CASGRSGTQYF
TRBJ2-1	TRBV27	NA	NA	TGTGCCAGCAGTTTATCACTCCGGGAGCAGTTCTTC	CASSLSLREQFF
TRBJ1-2	TRBV28	NA	TRBD1	TGTGCCAGCAGCGGGACAGGGGGAAACTATGGCTACACCTTC	CASSGTGGNYGYTF
TRBJ2-1	TRBV4-2	NA	NA	TGTGCCAGCAGCCGGACTGGGGACAATGAGCAGTTCTTC	CASSRTGDNEQFF
TRBJ1-5	TRBV7-9	few	NA	TGTGCCAGCAGCCCCTTGAGGGGTGATCAGCCCCAGCATTTT	CASSPLRGDQPQHF
TRBJ1-4	TRBV30	NA	TRBD1	TGTGCCTGGAGTCGAACGGACAGGGGGCTTGAAAAACTGTTTTTT	CAWSRTDRGLEKLFF
TRBJ1-1	TRBV18	NA	TRBD1	TGTGCCAGCTCTCGAGACAGGGAGAGGATGAACACTGAAGCTTTCTTT	CASSRDRERMNTEAFF
TRBJ1-1	TRBV4-2	NA	NA	TGTGCCAGCAGCCGGGCAGGACTTGTGAACACTGAAGCTTTCTTT	CASSRAGLVNTEAFF
TRBJ1-3	TRBV5-1	NA	TRBD1	TGCGCCAGCAGCCCCGGACAGGACCGCTCTGGAAACACCATATATTTT	CASSPGQDRSGNTIYF
TRBJ2-3	TRBV6-5	NA	NA	TGTGCCAGCAGATACGGACCATGGGATACGCAGTATTTT	CASRYGPWDTQYF
TRBJ1-2	TRBV11-3	few	NA	TGTGCCAGCAGCCCCACAAACCCCCGGGACCACCTGAACTATGGCTACACCTTC	CASSPTNPRDHLNYGYTF